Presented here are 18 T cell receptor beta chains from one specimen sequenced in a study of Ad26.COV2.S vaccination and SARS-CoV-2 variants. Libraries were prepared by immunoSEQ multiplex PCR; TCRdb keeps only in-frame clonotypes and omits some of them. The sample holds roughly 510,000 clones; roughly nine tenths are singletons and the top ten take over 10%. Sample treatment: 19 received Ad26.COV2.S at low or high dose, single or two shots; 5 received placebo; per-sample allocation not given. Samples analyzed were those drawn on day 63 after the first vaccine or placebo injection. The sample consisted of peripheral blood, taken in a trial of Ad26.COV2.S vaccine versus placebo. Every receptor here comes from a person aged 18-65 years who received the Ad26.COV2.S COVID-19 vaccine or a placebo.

This CDR3 reads CASSLTPNEGNEQFF. DNA of the CDR3: TGTGCCAGCAGCTTAACCCCGAACGAAGGCAATGAGCAGTTCTTC. The chain links TRBV7-3 to TRBJ2-1, with unresolved D. The CDR3 is 15 amino acids. V gave up 0 bases and J gave up 6 bases, with 12 bases separating them. Germline V gene lookup returns CDR1 SGHTA and CDR2 FQGTGA. Using reference TRBV7-3 and TRBJ2-1 for the parts outside the CDR3, the full variable domain is GAGVSQTPSNKVTEKGKYVELRCDPISGHTALYWYRQSLGQGPEFLIYFQGTGAADDSGLPNDRFFAVRPEGSVSTLKIQRTERGDSAVYLCASSLTPNEGNEQFFGPGTRLTVL.

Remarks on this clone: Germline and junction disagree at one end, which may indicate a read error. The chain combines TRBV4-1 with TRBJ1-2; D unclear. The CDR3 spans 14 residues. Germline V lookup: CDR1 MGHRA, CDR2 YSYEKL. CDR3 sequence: CASSQDLSVPAPAF. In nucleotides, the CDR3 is TGCGCCAGCAGCCAAGATCTCAGTGTGCCAGCTCCAGCCTTC.

The CDR3 loop is CASSQDVGGLIDEKLFF. The CDR3 DNA reads TGCGCCAGCAGCCAAGATGTTGGAGGGTTGATCGATGAAAAACTGTTTTTT. The gene calls are TRBV4-3 and TRBJ1-4; D is unresolved. V shed 0 bases and J shed 6 bases, with 17 bases lying between them. The germline CDR1 and CDR2 sequences are LGHNA and YSLEER. This CDR3 region has 17 residues.

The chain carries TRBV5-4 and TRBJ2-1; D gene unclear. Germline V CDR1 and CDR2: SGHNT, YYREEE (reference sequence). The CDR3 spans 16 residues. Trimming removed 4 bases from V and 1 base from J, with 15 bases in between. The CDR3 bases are TGTGCCAGCAGCCTGGGTGGGCAAATTTCCTACAATGAGCAGTTCTTC. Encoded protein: CASSLGGQISYNEQFF.

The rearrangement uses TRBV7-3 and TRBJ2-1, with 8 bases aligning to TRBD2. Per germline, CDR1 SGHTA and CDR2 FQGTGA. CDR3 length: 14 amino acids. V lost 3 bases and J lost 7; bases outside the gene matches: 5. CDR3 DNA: TGTGCCAGCAGCTTGACGGGGGGGCAGAATGAGCAGTTCTTC. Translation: CASSLTGGQNEQFF.

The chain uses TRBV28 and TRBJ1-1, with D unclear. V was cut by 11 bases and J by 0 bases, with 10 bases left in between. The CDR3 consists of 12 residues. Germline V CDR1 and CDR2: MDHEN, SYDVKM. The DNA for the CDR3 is TGTGCCTCGGACGGAGTGAACACTGAAGCTTTCTTT. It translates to CASDGVNTEAFF. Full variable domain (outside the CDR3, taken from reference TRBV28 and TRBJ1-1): DVKVTQSSRYLVKRTGEKVFLECVQDMDHENMFWYRQDPGLGLRLIYFSYDVKMKEKGDIPEGYSVSREKKERFSLILESASTNQTSMYLCASDGVNTEAFFGQGTRLTVV.

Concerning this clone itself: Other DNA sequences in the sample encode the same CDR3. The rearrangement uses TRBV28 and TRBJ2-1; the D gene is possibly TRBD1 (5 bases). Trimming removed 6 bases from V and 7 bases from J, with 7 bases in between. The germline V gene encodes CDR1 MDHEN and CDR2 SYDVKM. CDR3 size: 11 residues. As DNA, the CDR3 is TGTGCCAGCAGGCAGGGAAATGAGCAGTTCTTC. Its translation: CASRQGNEQFF.

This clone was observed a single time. This CDR3 reads CASSLPIQGLFF. In nucleotides, the CDR3 is TGTGCCAGCAGTTTACCGATACAGGGGCTGTTCTTC. The gene calls are TRBV28 and TRBJ2-1, with 7 nucleotides matching TRBD1. The CDR3 runs to 12 residues. Germline V gives CDR1 MDHEN, CDR2 SYDVKM. The junction had 7 bases not matched to a gene; V was cut back by 2 bases and J by 15 bases.

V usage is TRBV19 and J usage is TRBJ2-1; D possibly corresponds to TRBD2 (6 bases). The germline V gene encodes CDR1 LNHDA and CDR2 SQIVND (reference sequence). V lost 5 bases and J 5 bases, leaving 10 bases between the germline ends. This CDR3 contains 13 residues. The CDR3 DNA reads TGTGCCAGTAGTGCCGGGACTCACAATGAGCAGTTCTTC. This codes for CASSAGTHNEQFF.

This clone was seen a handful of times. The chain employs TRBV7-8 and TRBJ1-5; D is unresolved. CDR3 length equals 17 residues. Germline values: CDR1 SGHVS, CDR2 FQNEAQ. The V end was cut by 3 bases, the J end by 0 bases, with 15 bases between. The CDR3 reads CASSLTATMDSNQPQHF. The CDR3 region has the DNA TGTGCCAGCAGCTTGACTGCCACTATGGATAGCAATCAGCCCCAGCATTTT.

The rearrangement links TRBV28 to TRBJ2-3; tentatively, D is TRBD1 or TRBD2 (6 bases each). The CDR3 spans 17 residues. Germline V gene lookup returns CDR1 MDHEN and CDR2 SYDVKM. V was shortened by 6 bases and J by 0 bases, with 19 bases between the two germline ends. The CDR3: CASREGGWRDSTDTQYF. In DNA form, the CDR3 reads TGTGCCAGCAGGGAAGGGGGGTGGCGGGATAGCACAGATACGCAGTATTTT.

DNA of the CDR3: TGCGCCAGCAGCTTGGCAAGGTTCGCGGACCAAGAGACCCAGTACTTC. This sequence encodes CASSLARFADQETQYF. The chain employs TRBV5-1 and TRBJ2-5, with D unclear. The CDR3 covers 16 residues. V lost 0 bases and J lost 0, with 12 bases in between. The V gene's germline CDR1 is SGHRS and CDR2 YFSETQ. The whole variable domain, filled in from reference TRBV5-1 and TRBJ2-5, reads KAGVTQTPRYLIKTRGQQVTLSCSPISGHRSVSWYQQTPGQGLQFLFEYFSETQRNKGNFPGRFSGRQFSNSRSEMNVSTLELGDSALYLCASSLARFADQETQYFGPGTRLLVL.

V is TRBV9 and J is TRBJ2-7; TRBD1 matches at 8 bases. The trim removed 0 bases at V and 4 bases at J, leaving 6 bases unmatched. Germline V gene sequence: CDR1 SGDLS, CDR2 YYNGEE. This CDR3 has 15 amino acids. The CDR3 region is CASSVAGQGDYEQYF. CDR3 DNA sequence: TGTGCCAGCAGCGTAGCTGGACAGGGTGATTACGAGCAGTACTTC.

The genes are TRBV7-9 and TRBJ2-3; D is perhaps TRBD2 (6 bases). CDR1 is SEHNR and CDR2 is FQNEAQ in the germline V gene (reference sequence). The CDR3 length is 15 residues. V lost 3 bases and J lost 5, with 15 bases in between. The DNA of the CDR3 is TGTGCCAGCAGCTTTTCTGGCGGGATAGTAGATACGCAGTATTTT. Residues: CASSFSGGIVDTQYF.

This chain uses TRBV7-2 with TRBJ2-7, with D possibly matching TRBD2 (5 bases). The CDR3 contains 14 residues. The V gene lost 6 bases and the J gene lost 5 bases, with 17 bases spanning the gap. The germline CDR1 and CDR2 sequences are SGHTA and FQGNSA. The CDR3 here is CASSLARSGDEQYF. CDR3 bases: TGTGCCAGCAGTCTTGCCCGGTCCGGGGACGAGCAGTACTTC.

The CDR3: CASSIDWAYEQYF. The CDR3 nucleotides are TGTGCCAGCAGCATCGATTGGGCCTACGAGCAGTACTTC. This chain connects TRBV6-5 to TRBJ2-7; no reliable D call. Germline V gives CDR1 MNHEY, CDR2 SVGAGI. The CDR3 sequence is 13 residues long. Trimming cost V 6 bases and J 2 bases, with 11 bases left between them.

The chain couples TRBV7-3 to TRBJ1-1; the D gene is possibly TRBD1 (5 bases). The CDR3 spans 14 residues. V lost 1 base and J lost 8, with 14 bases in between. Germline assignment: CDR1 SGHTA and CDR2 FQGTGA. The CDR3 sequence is CASSLKHGGGEAFF. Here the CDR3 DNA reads TGTGCCAGCAGCTTAAAGCACGGGGGAGGGGAAGCTTTCTTT.

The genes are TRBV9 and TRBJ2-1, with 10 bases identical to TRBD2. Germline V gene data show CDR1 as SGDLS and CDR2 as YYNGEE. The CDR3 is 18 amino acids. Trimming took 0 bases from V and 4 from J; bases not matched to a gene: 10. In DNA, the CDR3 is TGTGCCAGCAGCGTAGGGCCACAGGGACTAGCGCCGTACAATGAGCAGTTCTTC. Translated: CASSVGPQGLAPYNEQFF.